The 12 T cell receptor beta chains below were found in one sample sequenced in a study of CXCR3-negative and CXCR3-positive naive CD8 T cells (dated by TCRdb to between 2017 and 2020). What the research found in general, with its limitations: TRB CDR3s from CXCR3-positive naive cells showed higher hydrophobicity (lower Kidera factor 4), lower energy, and higher strength and volume indices than CXCR3-negative naive cells.

TCRdb names NextSeq 550 as the instrument used. The Human TCR Profiling Kit (MiLaboratory) was used to make UMI-labeled 5' RACE TRB cDNA libraries. TCRdb reprocessed the raw reads; every CDR3 protein sequence is a single record, and DNA is not supplied. The sample table on file contains 150,000 to 180,000 distinct CDR3 sequences. The ten largest clones represent nearly 0.5% of the sample. These receptors have no identified antigens. The sample comprised naive CXCR3+ CD8+ T cells from blood. This specimen's cell subset or site label, per the study, means: CD45RO-CCR7+CD27+CD95- naive CD8+ T cells expressing CXCR3 (TNR3+). These receptors all come from a human donor in good health. Some clones in this sample may be carry-over from other donors' samples.

The V and J genes are TRBV7-9 and TRBJ1-4; the TCRdb call, TRBD1, lacks DNA for checking. CDR1 is SEHNR and CDR2 is FQNEAQ in the germline V gene (reference sequence). This CDR3 is 14 amino acids long. This chain's CDR3 is CASSTGLANEKLFF.

The CDR3 sequence: CSVEGYGNEQFF. This rearrangement joins TRBV29-1 to TRBJ2-1. The germline V gene has CDR1 SQVTM and CDR2 ANQGSEA. The CDR3 is 12 residues long.

The CDR3 sequence: CASSAFLGREETQYF. This sequence joins TRBV12-3 or TRBV12-4 and TRBJ2-5. The CDR3 consists of 15 residues.

The chain couples TRBV9 to TRBJ2-5; the TCRdb call, TRBD1, lacks DNA for checking. The CDR3 extends over 17 amino acids. Germline loops: CDR1 SGDLS, CDR2 YYNGEE. This chain's CDR3 is CASSGPLVGGYQETQYF.

The gene calls are TRBV4-1 and TRBJ2-2; without DNA, the TCRdb call of TRBD1 cannot be checked. Germline CDR1 reads MGHRA; CDR2 reads YSYEKL. CDR3 length: 16 residues. The CDR3 spells CASSPLGQVNTGELFF.

The chain is built from TRBV3-1 and TRBJ2-1; with no DNA, the TCRdb D assignment of TRBD2 cannot be verified. The CDR3 totals 16 residues. CDR1 is LGHDT, CDR2 YNNKEL, per germline (reference sequence). The CDR3 protein is CASSLLLGGGYNEQFF.

The chain links TRBV28 to TRBJ1-1; no DNA is available, so the TRBD1 call from TCRdb remains unchecked. The CDR3 runs to 15 residues. Germline CDR1 MDHEN, CDR2 SYDVKM. This CDR3 is CASTPVREVPGEAFF.

This chain uses TRBV12-3 or TRBV12-4 with TRBJ2-5; the D gene TCRdb calls, TRBD1, cannot be checked with no DNA. The length of the CDR3 is 17 residues. Here the CDR3 reads CASSTWAGTGTHETQYF.

The chain combines TRBV5-1 with TRBJ2-7; TCRdb reports TRBD1, a call that lacks DNA to check it against. The germline V gene encodes CDR1 SGHRS and CDR2 YFSETQ. The CDR3 contains 15 residues. CDR3 region: CASRSDGTGFYEQYF.

This chain connects TRBV5-5 to TRBJ2-1; checking the TCRdb D call of TRBD1 is not possible without DNA. The CDR3 contains 18 residues. Germline V lookup: CDR1 SGHKS, CDR2 YYEKEE (reference sequence). The CDR3 loop is CASSTTPWDTLSYNEQFF.

The gene calls are TRBV7-9 and TRBJ2-5; TCRdb's D gene call, TRBD2, goes unchecked for lack of DNA. Germline CDR1 SEHNR, CDR2 FQNEAQ (reference sequence). The CDR3 is 14 amino acids. CDR3 loop: CASSSRDAPGTQYF.

The chain carries TRBV28 and TRBJ2-5; TCRdb picks TRBD1, but there is no DNA to check that call. In germline, CDR1 is MDHEN, CDR2 SYDVKM. The CDR3 spans 16 residues. The CDR3 here is CASSPTPPAPMETQYF.